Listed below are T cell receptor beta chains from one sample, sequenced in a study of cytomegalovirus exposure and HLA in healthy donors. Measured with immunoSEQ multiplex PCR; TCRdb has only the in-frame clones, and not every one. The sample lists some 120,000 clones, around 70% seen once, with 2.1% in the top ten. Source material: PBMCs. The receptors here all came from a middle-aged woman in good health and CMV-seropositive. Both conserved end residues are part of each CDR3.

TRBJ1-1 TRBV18 CASSPPDRGKHTEAFF
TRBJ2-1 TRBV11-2 CASSLGTSGGAYNEQFF
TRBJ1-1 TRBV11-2 CASSLVGKIGAFF
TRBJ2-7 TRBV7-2 CASSLESGHEQYF
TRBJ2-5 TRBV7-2 CASRSTAQETQYF
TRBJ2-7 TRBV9 CASSVGDLHEQYF
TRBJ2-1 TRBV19 CASSSRTANEQFF
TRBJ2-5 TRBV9 CASSVAGEETQYF
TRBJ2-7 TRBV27 CASSSRVAGGLGLPYEQYF
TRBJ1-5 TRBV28 CASSLYEGVRLNQPQHF
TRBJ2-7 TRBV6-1 CASRAAGGSYEQYF
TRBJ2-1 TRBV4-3 CASSQEKGLAGRNEQFF